The rows below give T cell receptor beta chains drawn from one sample of a study of blood T cell repertoires in COVID-19. TCRdb keeps only in-frame clones here, not all; method: immunoSEQ multiplex PCR. Of 100,000 to 110,000 clones in the sample, approximately 80% are singletons; the top ten hold over 30%. The material sequenced was peripheral blood. These receptors all come from a man aged 65 to 79 with active or convalescent COVID-19. The CDR3 runs from the conserved cysteine through the conserved F or W. The D gene is left open where the match is weak. Expanded clones are given a class, and other clones once, few, many or no size at all.

>14|.|TRBJ1-4|.|TRBV18
CASSPPLVQGGLFF
TGTGCCAGCTCACCACCTCTCGTTCAGGGCGGACTGTTTTTT
>13|.|TRBJ1-1|.|TRBV27
CASRTTENTEAFF
TGTGCCAGCAGAACCACAGAGAACACTGAAGCTTTCTTT
>17|TRBD2|TRBJ2-2|.|TRBV19
CASSMGGLPTGTGELFF
TGTGCCAGTAGTATGGGGGGACTACCGACTGGCACCGGGGAGCTGTTTTTT
>13|.|TRBJ2-3|.|TRBV12-3/TRBV12-4
CASSFAAGHTQYF
TGTGCCAGCAGTTTCGCGGCGGGACATACGCAGTATTTT
>13|.|TRBJ2-1|few|TRBV11-2
CASSQRAGNEQFF
TGTGCCAGCAGCCAACGAGCAGGGAATGAGCAGTTCTTC
>15|TRBD1|TRBJ2-2|.|TRBV7-9
CASSRTGIDTGELFF
TGTGCCAGCAGCCGGACAGGGATAGACACCGGGGAGCTGTTTTTT
>17|TRBD1|TRBJ1-2|.|TRBV4-3
CASSQDRGQGTNYGYTF
TGCGCCAGCAGCCAAGATAGAGGACAGGGGACTAACTATGGCTACACCTTC
>15|.|TRBJ1-3|.|TRBV5-1
CASSSETHSGNTIYF
TGCGCCAGCAGCTCGGAGACCCACTCTGGAAACACCATATATTTT
>16|.|TRBJ2-7|.|TRBV4-1
CASSQEPQGSLYEQYF
TGCGCCAGCAGCCAAGAGCCCCAGGGGAGCCTCTACGAGCAGTACTTC
>15|.|TRBJ1-6|.|TRBV7-6
CASSFAGQGNSPLHF
TGTGCCAGCAGCTTCGCTGGGCAGGGGAATTCACCCCTCCACTTT
>15|.|TRBJ1-5|.|TRBV4-1
CASSQDQGTYQPQHF
TGCGCCAGCAGCCAAGATCAGGGGACGTATCAGCCCCAGCATTTT
>13|.|TRBJ2-2|.|TRBV19
CASSIVSSGELFF
TGTGCCAGTAGTATCGTGAGTTCCGGGGAGCTGTTTTTT
>15|.|TRBJ2-1|.|TRBV9
CASSVHGDSLGEQFF
TGTGCCAGCAGCGTACATGGAGACTCCCTCGGGGAGCAGTTCTTC
>16|TRBD1|TRBJ1-2|.|TRBV9
CASSDLGDRGNYGYTF
TGTGCCAGCAGCGATCTTGGGGACAGGGGAAACTATGGCTACACCTTC
>13|.|TRBJ1-2|.|TRBV25-1
CASSGRGPGGYTF
TGTGCCAGCAGTGGCAGGGGTCCCGGTGGCTACACCTTC
>16|TRBD2|TRBJ2-7|.|TRBV4-2
CASSQDRTSGAYEQYF
TGTGCCAGCAGCCAAGACCGGACTAGCGGGGCCTACGAGCAGTACTTC
>15|.|TRBJ2-2|.|TRBV3-1/TRBV3-2
CASSATSTGRGELFF
TGTGCCAGCAGCGCCACGTCCACAGGGCGCGGGGAGCTGTTTTTT
>15|TRBD2|TRBJ2-2|.|TRBV19
CASSPLAGNTGELFF
TGTGCCAGTAGTCCGCTAGCGGGAAACACCGGGGAGCTGTTTTTT
>14|TRBD1|TRBJ1-2|.|TRBV6-5
CASSWDRLNYGYTF
TGTGCCAGCAGTTGGGACAGGCTAAACTATGGCTACACCTTC
>12|.|TRBJ1-2|few|TRBV27
CASAQTGYGYTF
TGTGCCAGCGCTCAAACAGGGTATGGCTACACCTTC
>16|.|TRBJ1-2|.|TRBV27
CASSFSPRRSAYGYTF
TGTGCCAGCAGTTTCTCCCCGCGACGGAGTGCCTATGGCTACACCTTC
>15|.|TRBJ2-5|.|TRBV19
CASSMGPAIPETQYF
TGTGCCAGTAGTATGGGGCCAGCGATCCCGGAGACCCAGTACTTC
>15|TRBD1|TRBJ2-7|few|TRBV15
CATSSRTGGSYEQYF
TGTGCCACCAGCAGCCGGACAGGGGGCTCCTACGAGCAGTACTTC
>15|.|TRBJ1-5|once|TRBV7-2
CASSLDGGSNQPQHF
TGTGCCAGCAGCTTAGATGGGGGGAGCAATCAGCCCCAGCATTTT
>15|TRBD2|TRBJ2-7|.|TRBV29-1
CSVEEAGGVKYEQYF
TGCAGCGTTGAAGAAGCGGGGGGCGTTAAGTACGAGCAGTACTTC
>15|TRBD1|TRBJ2-7|few|TRBV23-1
CASSPPPGQTYEQYF
TGCGCCAGCAGTCCACCTCCGGGACAGACCTACGAGCAGTACTTC
>14|TRBD1|TRBJ1-2|.|TRBV5-4
CASSAGQGIYGYTF
TGTGCCAGCAGCGCGGGACAGGGGATATATGGCTACACCTTC
>11|.|TRBJ2-1|.|TRBV5-4
CASSLSTEQFF
TGTGCCAGCAGCCTTAGTACGGAGCAGTTCTTC
>19|TRBD1|TRBJ1-6|few|TRBV5-1
CASSPGSGTGSSYNSPLHF
TGCGCCAGCAGCCCGGGGTCCGGGACAGGGAGCTCCTATAATTCACCCCTCCACTTT
>14|.|TRBJ1-2|few|TRBV19
CASSELTGNYGYTF
TGTGCCAGTAGTGAACTCACAGGGAACTATGGCTACACCTTC
>13|.|TRBJ2-3|.|TRBV5-5
CASNLQGTDTQYF
TGTGCCAGCAACCTGCAGGGGACAGATACGCAGTATTTT
>14|.|TRBJ2-3|.|TRBV6-2/TRBV6-3
CASSLGGRTDTQYF
TGTGCCAGCAGCCTAGGCGGGCGCACAGATACGCAGTATTTT
>15|.|TRBJ2-2|.|TRBV24-1
CATSDFGRNTGELFF
TGTGCCACCAGTGATTTTGGGAGAAACACCGGGGAGCTGTTTTTT
>16|.|TRBJ1-1|.|TRBV12-5
CASGLDSVKALAEAFF
TGTGCTAGTGGTTTGGACAGTGTAAAGGCGCTCGCTGAAGCTTTCTTT
>18|TRBD1|TRBJ1-2|once|TRBV24-1
CATSTTKNRGRRNYGYTF
TGTGCCACCAGCACTACAAAAAACAGGGGACGTCGGAACTATGGCTACACCTTC
>12|.|TRBJ2-7|.|TRBV10-3
CAIAGAPYEQYF
TGTGCCATCGCGGGGGCCCCCTACGAGCAGTACTTC
>15|TRBD1|TRBJ1-4|.|TRBV25-1
CASSDGGTGNEKLFF
TGTGCCAGCAGTGATGGGGGGACAGGGAATGAAAAACTGTTTTTT
>15|.|TRBJ2-7|.|TRBV5-1
CASSLDGSGVYEQYF
TGCGCCAGCAGCTTGGACGGGAGTGGGGTCTACGAGCAGTACTTC
>19|TRBD1|TRBJ1-1|.|TRBV15
CATSRDLLQGDRVLTEAFF
TGTGCCACCAGCAGAGACCTTTTACAGGGGGACAGGGTTTTGACGGAAGCTTTCTTT
>15|TRBD1|TRBJ1-5|.|TRBV27
CASSLKTGSGQPQHF
TGTGCCAGCAGTTTAAAGACAGGGAGTGGTCAGCCCCAGCATTTT
>14|TRBD2|TRBJ2-1|.|TRBV28
CASSSSGGSNEQFF
TGTGCCAGCAGTTCTAGCGGGGGTAGCAATGAGCAGTTCTTC
>15|TRBD2|TRBJ2-1|.|TRBV6-4
CASSEELAGGNEQFF
TGTGCCAGCAGTGAGGAACTAGCGGGGGGAAATGAGCAGTTCTTC
>16|.|TRBJ1-4|.|TRBV7-2
CASSLAQGTTNEKLFF
TGTGCCAGCAGCTTAGCGCAGGGGACAACTAATGAAAAACTGTTTTTT
>12|.|TRBJ1-1|.|TRBV9
CASSTRNTEAFF
TGTGCCAGCAGTACGAGGAACACTGAAGCTTTCTTT
>15|.|TRBJ1-2|.|TRBV5-4
CASSLQGPIGGGYTF
TGTGCCAGCAGCTTACAGGGACCGATCGGCGGTGGCTACACCTTC
>14|.|TRBJ2-7|.|TRBV15
CATSRDRGSYEQYF
TGTGCCACCAGCAGAGATAGGGGCAGTTACGAGCAGTACTTC
>14|.|TRBJ1-5|.|TRBV9
CASSVAGRGQPQHF
TGTGCCAGCAGCGTAGCCGGCCGAGGTCAGCCCCAGCATTTT
>16|.|TRBJ2-1|.|TRBV21-1
CASSKGGTVPGNEQFF
TGTGCCAGCAGCAAAGGGGGCACCGTTCCAGGCAATGAGCAGTTCTTC
>12|.|TRBJ1-2|few|TRBV28
CASSPRSYGYTF
TGTGCCAGCAGTCCGAGGAGCTATGGCTACACCTTC
>16|.|TRBJ2-2|.|TRBV7-6
CASSSLGGRATGELFF
TGTGCCAGCAGCTCCTTAGGGGGGAGGGCCACCGGGGAGCTGTTTTTT
>13|TRBD1|TRBJ1-6|.|TRBV10-1
CASRRDRDSPLHF
TGCGCCAGCAGACGGGACAGGGACTCACCCCTCCACTTT
>16|TRBD1|TRBJ1-6|.|TRBV24-1
CATSDSRQGVNSPLHF
TGTGCCACCAGTGATTCAAGACAGGGTGTTAATTCACCCCTCCACTTT
>15|.|TRBJ1-1|.|TRBV5-4
CASSSRESDGAEAFF
TGTGCCAGCAGCTCCCGGGAATCGGACGGGGCTGAAGCTTTCTTT
>14|TRBD1|TRBJ1-5|.|TRBV28
CASSSGQGTQPQHF
TGTGCCAGCAGTTCGGGACAGGGGACTCAGCCCCAGCATTTT